This T cell receptor (beta chain) was sequenced in a study of blood T cell repertoires in COVID-19 (dated by TCRdb to between 2020 and 2021). Regarding the research as a whole: Samples covering the acute and convalescent phases of COVID-19 were provided by collaborators in the United States, Italy and Spain. The prospective study material was composed of cDNA or gDNA derived from T cells, B-cell-depleted T cells, or PBMCs. The dataset comprised deeply sampled blood TCRbeta repertoires from subjects exposed to, actively infected with, or recovered from COVID-19. HLA class I and class II types, where available, came from metadata supplied by the sample provider rather than from assay-based typing. A freely available public database, intended as a resource for researchers studying the immune response to SARS-CoV-2, is where the repertoires were released. The samples were drawn from two sources: the first 160 participants of the ongoing ImmuneRACE study, and approximately 1,300 subjects contributed by 6 global collaborators. Sample metadata almost always included a de-identified subject ID, COVID-19 status, age in years and sex.

Relative to germline, V is missing 5 bases and J is missing 0 bases, with 6 bases of the junction outside any gene match. The CDR3 measures 16 amino acids from cysteine to phenylalanine. Of the read, only the CDR3 DNA is kept; its 48 bases are in frame from base 1. CDR1 and CDR2 (LNHDA, SQIVND) derive from the germline V gene (reference sequence). Participants in the prospective study were enrolled through a virtual design, were aged about 18 to 90 years, and lived in 24 United States geographic areas. In the prospective study, cohorts were assigned on the basis of participant-reported clinical history obtained from a screening survey and a study questionnaire. For ImmuneRACE Cohort 3, a participant was defined as recovered based on two consecutive negative NP/OP PCR tests, clearance by a healthcare professional, or resolution of symptoms. Each participant in the prospective study had whole blood, serum and a nasopharyngeal or oropharyngeal swab collected by mobile phlebotomists. Participants in the prospective study had the option to provide additional blood draws and questionnaires over a roughly 2-month period. Before DNA extraction, blood samples from the prospective study were shipped at room temperature or frozen.

This clone was observed a few times. No cognate antigen has been identified for it. Within one base of it there is no much larger clone, and no base qualities were kept. TCRbeta CDR3 regions were amplified from genomic DNA using the immunoSEQ Assay, a bias-controlled multiplex PCR. The study's processing was this. The number of nucleated cells in each sample was estimated from the amplification of reference gene primers within the assay. Sequence reads were collapsed and filtered to measure the absolute abundance of every unique TCRbeta CDR3 rearrangement. For each sample, productive Simpson clonality was calculated as the square root of Simpson's diversity index over productive rearrangements. TCRdb limited this immuneACCESS table to in-frame rearrangements with V and J called. A share of clones is missing; checked studies link under half to unresolved V genes, and the rest is unexplained. The DNA was the basis for D and trimming; V, J and clone size are from that table. This sample gives approximately 300,000 clones in total; about nine tenths of them show up just once. 3.5% to 5% of the sample rests with the top ten.

The full study reports these points: How much clinical and demographic metadata was included differed by source and by participant, and the metadata was provided uncurated.

Sequenced input: PBMCs or T cells enriched from blood (not recorded which). The V and J genes are TRBV19 and TRBJ1-5; 8 junctional bases match TRBD1. This TCR derives from a man aged 25 to 40 who had recovered from COVID-19. The CDR3 region: CASSLVTGDSNQPQHF. The DNA sequence follows: TGTGCCAGTAGTTTAGTGACAGGGGATAGCAATCAGCCCCAGCATTTT.